These 9 T cell receptor beta chains originate from one sample sequenced in a study of long-term antiretroviral therapy in people with HIV. Survey-level resolution applied to immunoSEQ assay v3.0. Produced via immunoSEQ multiplex PCR; TCRdb's table is partial and in-frame only. The sample holds around 40,000 clones, 75% to 90% seen once. Specimen: unsorted PBMCs, collected just before starting antiretroviral therapy. The receptor source for this set is a woman younger than 35 with HIV.

This rearrangement joins TRBV4-1 to TRBJ2-7; 9 bases line up with TRBD2. V shed 1 base, J shed 5 bases, and the junction held 6 bases outside the gene matches. CDR3 length: 15 amino acids. Germline values: CDR1 MGHRA, CDR2 YSYEKL. This chain's CDR3 is CASSQVPGLANEQYF. CDR3 DNA sequence: TGCGCCAGCAGCCAAGTTCCAGGACTAGCGAACGAGCAGTACTTC.

The rearrangement joins TRBV6-5 to TRBJ2-1; 11 bases are a match to TRBD2. This CDR3 is built from 14 residues. Germline V gives CDR1 MNHEY, CDR2 SVGAGI. The trim removed 2 bases at V and 10 bases at J, leaving 4 bases unmatched. CDR3 nucleotide sequence: TGTGCCAGCAGTTACGGTCTAGCGGGAGGAGAGCAGTTCTTC. This gives the protein CASSYGLAGGEQFF.

The gene calls are TRBV2 and TRBJ2-1; D might be TRBD2 (6 bases). V gave up 9 bases and J gave up 8 bases, with 20 bases separating them. Germline CDR1 is SNHLY and CDR2 is FYNNEI. The CDR3 runs 14 residues. As DNA, the CDR3 is TGTGCCAGTGGAGGGATGACCTATAGGGATGAGCAGTTCTTC. It specifies CASGGMTYRDEQFF. Together with reference TRBV2 and TRBJ2-1, the CDR3 gives the full variable domain: EPEVTQTPSHQVTQMGQEVILRCVPISNHLYFYWYRQILGQKVEFLVSFYNNEISEKSEIFDDQFSVERPDGSNFTLKIRSTKLEDSAMYFCASGGMTYRDEQFFGPGTRLTVL.

The genes are TRBV18 and TRBJ2-1; 9 positions agree with TRBD1. Germline CDR1 and CDR2: KGHSH and LQKENI. CDR3 length: 13 residues. V was clipped by 7 bases and J by 8 bases; unmatched bases: 6. CDR3 nucleotides: TGTGCCAGCTTACGGACAGGGGAGCATGAGCAGTTCTTC. Its translation: CASLRTGEHEQFF.

The rearrangement joins TRBV7-2 to TRBJ1-3; D might be TRBD1 (6 bases). The V and J ends lost 5 bases and 2 bases respectively, with 16 bases between them. The CDR3 is 16 residues long. Per the germline V gene, CDR1 is SGHTA and CDR2 is FQGNSA. The CDR3 nucleotides read TGTGCCAGCAGCCCCAGGTCGGGGGGGCCTGGAAACACCATATATTTT. It translates to CASSPRSGGPGNTIYF.

The V gene is TRBV2, the J gene TRBJ1-5, with D possibly matching TRBD1 (5 bases). Looked up from germline, CDR1 is SNHLY and CDR2 is FYNNEI. CDR3 length equals 14 residues. Trimming left V 5 bases short and J 6 bases short, with 14 bases between. In DNA, the CDR3 is TGTGCCAGCAGTTTAACGGGGGTGGCTCAGCCCCAGCATTTT. Amino acids: CASSLTGVAQPQHF.

The chain carries TRBV19 and TRBJ1-4; weak D call: TRBD1 (6 bases). Trimming shortened V by 5 bases and J by 8 bases, and 18 bases separated the two germline ends. The germline V gene encodes CDR1 LNHDA and CDR2 SQIVND (reference sequence). The CDR3 loop spans 15 amino acids. The CDR3 nucleotides read TGTGCCAGTAGTCCCGGACAGACGCGTAAGGAAAAACTGTTTTTT. Its protein is CASSPGQTRKEKLFF.

The chain recombines TRBV4-3 with TRBJ2-1; a weak D match, TRBD2 (5 bases). The CDR3 totals 14 residues. Germline CDR1 LGHNA, CDR2 YSLEER. V was cut by 2 bases and J by 10 bases, with 15 bases left in between. The DNA of the CDR3 is TGCGCCAGCAGCCAACGTGGGAGAACCGGGGAGCAGTTCTTC. It translates to CASSQRGRTGEQFF.

The genes are TRBV6-4 and TRBJ2-1, with no clear D. Germline V gene lookup returns CDR1 MRHNA and CDR2 SNTAGT. Between the trimmed V and J ends, which lost 3 bases and 6 bases, there was a span of 9 bases. This CDR3 is 13 amino acids long. Written as DNA, the CDR3 is TGTGCCAGCAGTGAGTCCTCCGCCAATGAGCAGTTCTTC. Protein: CASSESSANEQFF.